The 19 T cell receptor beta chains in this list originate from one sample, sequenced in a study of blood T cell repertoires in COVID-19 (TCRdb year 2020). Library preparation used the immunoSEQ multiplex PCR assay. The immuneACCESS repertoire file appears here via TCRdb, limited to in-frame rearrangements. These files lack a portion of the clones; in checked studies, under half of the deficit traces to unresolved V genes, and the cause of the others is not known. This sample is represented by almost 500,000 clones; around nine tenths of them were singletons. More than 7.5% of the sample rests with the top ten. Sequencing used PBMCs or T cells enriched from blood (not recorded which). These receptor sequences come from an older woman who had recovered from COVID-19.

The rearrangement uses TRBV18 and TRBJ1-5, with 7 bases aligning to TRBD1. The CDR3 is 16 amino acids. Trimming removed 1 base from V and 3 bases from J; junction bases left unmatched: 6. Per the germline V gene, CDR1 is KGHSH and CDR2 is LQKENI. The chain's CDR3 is CASSPRDRTLNQPQHF. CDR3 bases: TGTGCCAGCTCACCACGGGACAGAACCCTCAATCAGCCCCAGCATTTT.

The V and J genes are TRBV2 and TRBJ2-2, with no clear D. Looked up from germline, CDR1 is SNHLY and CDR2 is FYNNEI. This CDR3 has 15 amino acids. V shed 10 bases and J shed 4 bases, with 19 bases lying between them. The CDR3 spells CATGPSSSSTGELFF. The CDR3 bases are TGTGCCACTGGCCCCTCTAGTAGTAGCACCGGGGAGCTGTTTTTT.

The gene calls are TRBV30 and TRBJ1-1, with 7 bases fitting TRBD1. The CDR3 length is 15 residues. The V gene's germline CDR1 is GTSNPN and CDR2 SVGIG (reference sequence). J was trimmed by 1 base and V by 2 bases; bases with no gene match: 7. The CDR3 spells CAWSPKRGPNTEAFF. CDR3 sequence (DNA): TGTGCCTGGAGTCCAAAAAGGGGGCCGAACACTGAAGCTTTCTTT. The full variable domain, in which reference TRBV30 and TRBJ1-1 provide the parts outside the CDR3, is SQTIHQWPATLVQPVGSPLSLECTVEGTSNPNLYWYRQAAGRGLQLLFYSVGIGQISSEVPQNLSASRPQDRQFILSSKKLLLSDSGFYLCAWSPKRGPNTEAFFGQGTRLTVV.

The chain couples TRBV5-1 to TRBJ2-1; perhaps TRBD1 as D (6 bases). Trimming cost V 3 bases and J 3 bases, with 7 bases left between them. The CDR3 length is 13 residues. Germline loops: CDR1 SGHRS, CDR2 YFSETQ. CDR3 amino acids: CASSSDSYNEQFF. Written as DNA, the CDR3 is TGCGCCAGCAGCTCGGACAGCTACAATGAGCAGTTCTTC.

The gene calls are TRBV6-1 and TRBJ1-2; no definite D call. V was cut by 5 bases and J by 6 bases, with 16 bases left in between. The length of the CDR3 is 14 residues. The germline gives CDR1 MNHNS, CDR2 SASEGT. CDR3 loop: CASSSTPGVDGYTF. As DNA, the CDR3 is TGTGCCAGCAGTTCTACCCCCGGGGTGGATGGCTACACCTTC.

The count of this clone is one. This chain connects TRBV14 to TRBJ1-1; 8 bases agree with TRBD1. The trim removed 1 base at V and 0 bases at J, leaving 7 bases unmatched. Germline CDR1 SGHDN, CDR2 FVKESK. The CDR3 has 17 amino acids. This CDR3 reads CASSQAGQALMNTEAFF. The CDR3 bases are TGTGCCAGCAGCCAAGCGGGACAGGCCTTAATGAACACTGAAGCTTTCTTT.

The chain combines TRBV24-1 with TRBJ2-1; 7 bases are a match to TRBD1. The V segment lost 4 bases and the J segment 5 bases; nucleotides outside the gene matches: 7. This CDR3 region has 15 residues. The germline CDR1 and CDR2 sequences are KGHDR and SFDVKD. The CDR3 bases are TGTGCCACCAGTGACCCGGGACAGCTCAACAATGAGCAGTTCTTC. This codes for CATSDPGQLNNEQFF.

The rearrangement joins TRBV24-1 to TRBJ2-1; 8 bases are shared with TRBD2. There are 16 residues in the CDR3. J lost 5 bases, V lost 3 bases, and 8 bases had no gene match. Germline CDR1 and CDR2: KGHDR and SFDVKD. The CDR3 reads CATSDRKRGTDNEQFF. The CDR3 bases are TGTGCCACCAGTGATCGTAAGCGGGGGACCGACAATGAGCAGTTCTTC.

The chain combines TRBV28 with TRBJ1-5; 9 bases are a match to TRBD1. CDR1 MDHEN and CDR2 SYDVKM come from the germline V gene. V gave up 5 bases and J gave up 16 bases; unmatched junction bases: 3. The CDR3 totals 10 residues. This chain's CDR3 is CASSGTGIHF. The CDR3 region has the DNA TGTGCCAGCAGTGGGACAGGGATACATTTT.

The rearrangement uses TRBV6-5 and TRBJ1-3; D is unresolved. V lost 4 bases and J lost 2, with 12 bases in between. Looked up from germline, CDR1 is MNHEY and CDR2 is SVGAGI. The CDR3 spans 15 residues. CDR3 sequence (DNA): TGTGCCAGCAGTTCACTGGGGAGGGCTGGAAACACCATATATTTT. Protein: CASSSLGRAGNTIYF.

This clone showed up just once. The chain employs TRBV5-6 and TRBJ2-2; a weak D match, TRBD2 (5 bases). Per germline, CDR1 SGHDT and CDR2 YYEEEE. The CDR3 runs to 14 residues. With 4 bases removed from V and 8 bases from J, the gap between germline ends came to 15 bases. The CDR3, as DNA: TGTGCCAGCAGCCTGGAACTCGGGGTGGGGGAGCTGTTTTTT. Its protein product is CASSLELGVGELFF. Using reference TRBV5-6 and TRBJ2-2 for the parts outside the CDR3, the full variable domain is DAGVTQSPTHLIKTRGQQVTLRCSPKSGHDTVSWYQQALGQGPQFIFQYYEEEERQRGNFPDRFSGHQFPNYSSELNVNALLLGDSALYLCASSLELGVGELFFGEGSRLTVL.

CDR3 DNA: TGTGCCAGCAGCCGACGGGGGGGCCAGCCAGATACGCAGTATTTT. This translates into CASSRRGGQPDTQYF. The rearrangement joins TRBV3-1 (or the pseudogene TRBV3-2) to TRBJ2-3, with 8 bases fitting TRBD2. The CDR3 has 15 amino acids. V shed 4 bases, J shed 4 bases, and the junction held 7 bases outside the gene matches. Germline CDR1 LGHDT, CDR2 YNNKEL (reference sequence).

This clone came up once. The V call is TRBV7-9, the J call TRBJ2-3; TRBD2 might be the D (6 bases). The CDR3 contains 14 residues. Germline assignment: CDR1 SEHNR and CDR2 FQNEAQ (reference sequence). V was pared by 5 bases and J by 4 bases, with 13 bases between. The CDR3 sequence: CASSGLPIADTQYF. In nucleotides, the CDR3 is TGTGCCAGCAGCGGACTACCCATCGCAGATACGCAGTATTTT.

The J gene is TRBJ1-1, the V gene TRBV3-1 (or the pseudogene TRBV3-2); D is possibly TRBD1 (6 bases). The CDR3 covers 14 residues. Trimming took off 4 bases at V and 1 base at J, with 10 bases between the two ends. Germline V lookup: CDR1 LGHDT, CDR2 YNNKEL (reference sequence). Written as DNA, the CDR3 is TGTGCCAGCAGCCGCCGGGACACGAACACTGAAGCTTTCTTT. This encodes CASSRRDTNTEAFF.

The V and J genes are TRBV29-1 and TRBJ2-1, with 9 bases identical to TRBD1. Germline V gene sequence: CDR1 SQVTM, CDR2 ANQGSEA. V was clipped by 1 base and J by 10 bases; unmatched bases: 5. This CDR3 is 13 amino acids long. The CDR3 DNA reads TGCAGCGTTGAAGGCCACAGGGGGCGAGAGCAGTTCTTC. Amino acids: CSVEGHRGREQFF.

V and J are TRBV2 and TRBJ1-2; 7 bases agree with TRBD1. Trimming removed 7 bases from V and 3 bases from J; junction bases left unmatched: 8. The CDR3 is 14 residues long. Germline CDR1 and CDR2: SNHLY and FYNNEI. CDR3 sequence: CASIRDRVDYGYTF. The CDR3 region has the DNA TGTGCCAGCATCCGAGACAGGGTGGACTATGGCTACACCTTC.

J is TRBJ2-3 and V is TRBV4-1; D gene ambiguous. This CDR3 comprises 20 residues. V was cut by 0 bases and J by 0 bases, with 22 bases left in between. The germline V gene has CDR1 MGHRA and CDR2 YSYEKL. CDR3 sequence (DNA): TGCGCCAGCAGCCAAGAGGCTCCACAGAGAGCCCCTTCTAGCACAGATACGCAGTATTTT. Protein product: CASSQEAPQRAPSSTDTQYF.

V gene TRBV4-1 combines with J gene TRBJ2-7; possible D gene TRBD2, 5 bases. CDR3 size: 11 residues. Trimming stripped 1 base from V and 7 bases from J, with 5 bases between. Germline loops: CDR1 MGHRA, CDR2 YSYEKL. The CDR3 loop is CASSQGREQYF. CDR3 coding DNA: TGCGCCAGCAGCCAAGGGAGGGAGCAGTACTTC.

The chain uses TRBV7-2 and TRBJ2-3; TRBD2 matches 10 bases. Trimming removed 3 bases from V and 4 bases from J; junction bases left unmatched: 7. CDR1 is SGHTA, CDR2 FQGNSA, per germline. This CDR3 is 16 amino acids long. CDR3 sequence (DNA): TGTGCCAGCAGCTTCATACTAGCGGGGAGAGCAGATACGCAGTATTTT. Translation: CASSFILAGRADTQYF.